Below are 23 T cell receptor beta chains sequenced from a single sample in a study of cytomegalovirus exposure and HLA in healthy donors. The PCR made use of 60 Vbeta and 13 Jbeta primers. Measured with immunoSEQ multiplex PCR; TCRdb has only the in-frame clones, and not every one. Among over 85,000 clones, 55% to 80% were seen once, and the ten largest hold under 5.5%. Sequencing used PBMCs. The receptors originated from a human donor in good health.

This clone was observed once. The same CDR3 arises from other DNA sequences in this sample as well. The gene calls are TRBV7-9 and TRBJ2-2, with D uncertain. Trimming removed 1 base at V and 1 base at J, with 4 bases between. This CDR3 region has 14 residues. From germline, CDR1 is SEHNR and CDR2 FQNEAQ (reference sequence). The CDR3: CASSLVLNTGELFF. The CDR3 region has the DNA TGTGCCAGCAGCTTAGTCCTGAACACCGGGGAGCTGTTTTTT.

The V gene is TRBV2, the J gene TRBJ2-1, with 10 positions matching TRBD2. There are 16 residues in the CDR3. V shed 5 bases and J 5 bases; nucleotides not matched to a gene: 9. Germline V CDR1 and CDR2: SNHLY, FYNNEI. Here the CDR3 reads CASSPSSGSFHNEQFF. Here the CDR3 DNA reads TGTGCCAGCAGTCCCTCTAGCGGGAGTTTCCACAATGAGCAGTTCTTC.

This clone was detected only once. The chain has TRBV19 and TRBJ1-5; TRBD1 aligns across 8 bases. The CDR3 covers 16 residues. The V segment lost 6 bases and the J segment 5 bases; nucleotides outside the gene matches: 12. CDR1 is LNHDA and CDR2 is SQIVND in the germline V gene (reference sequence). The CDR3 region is CASRRVGDRGHQPQHF. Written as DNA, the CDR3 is TGTGCCAGTAGACGGGTCGGAGACAGGGGTCATCAGCCCCAGCATTTT.

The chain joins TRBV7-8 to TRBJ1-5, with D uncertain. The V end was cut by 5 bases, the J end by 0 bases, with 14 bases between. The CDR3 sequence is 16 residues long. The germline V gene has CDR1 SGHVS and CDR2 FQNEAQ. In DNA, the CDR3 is TGTGCCAGCAGCCCGCGGAGGACTCCTAGCAATCAGCCCCAGCATTTT. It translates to CASSPRRTPSNQPQHF.

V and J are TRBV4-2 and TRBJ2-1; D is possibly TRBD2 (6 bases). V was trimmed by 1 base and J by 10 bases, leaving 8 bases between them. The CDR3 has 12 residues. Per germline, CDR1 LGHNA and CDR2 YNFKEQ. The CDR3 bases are TGTGCCAGCAGCCAAGCCGCGGGGGAGCAGTTCTTC. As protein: CASSQAAGEQFF.

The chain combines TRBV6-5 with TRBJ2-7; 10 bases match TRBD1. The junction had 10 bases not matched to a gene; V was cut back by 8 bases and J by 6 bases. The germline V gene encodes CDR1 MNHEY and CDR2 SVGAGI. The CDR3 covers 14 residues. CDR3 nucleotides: TGTGCCAGCGCTCCGGGACAGGGGAGCCTCGAGCAGTACTTC. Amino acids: CASAPGQGSLEQYF.

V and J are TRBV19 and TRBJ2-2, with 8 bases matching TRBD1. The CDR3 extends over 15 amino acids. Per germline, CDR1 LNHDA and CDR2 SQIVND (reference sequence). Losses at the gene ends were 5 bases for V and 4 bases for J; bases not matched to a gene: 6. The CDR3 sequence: CASSPAGGGTGELFF. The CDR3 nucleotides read TGTGCCAGTAGTCCAGCAGGGGGCGGCACCGGGGAGCTGTTTTTT.

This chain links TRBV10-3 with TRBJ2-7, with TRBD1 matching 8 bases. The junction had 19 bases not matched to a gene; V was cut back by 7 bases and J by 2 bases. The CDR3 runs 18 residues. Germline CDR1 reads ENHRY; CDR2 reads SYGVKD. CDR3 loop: CAINKGTGTYRDPYEQYF. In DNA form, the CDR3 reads TGTGCCATCAATAAAGGGACAGGAACTTACCGCGACCCCTACGAGCAGTACTTC.

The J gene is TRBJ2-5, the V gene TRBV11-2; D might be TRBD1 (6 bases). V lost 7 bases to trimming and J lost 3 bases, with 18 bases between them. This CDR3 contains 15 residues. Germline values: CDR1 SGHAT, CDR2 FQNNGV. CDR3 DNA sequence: TGTGCCAGCAACACGATAGGGGGACACAAAGAGACCCAGTACTTC. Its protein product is CASNTIGGHKETQYF.

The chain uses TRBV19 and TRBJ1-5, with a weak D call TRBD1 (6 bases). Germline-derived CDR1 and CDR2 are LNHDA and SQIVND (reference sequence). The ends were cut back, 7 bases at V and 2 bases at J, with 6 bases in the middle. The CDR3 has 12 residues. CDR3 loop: CASKGGNQPQHF. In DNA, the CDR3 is TGTGCCAGTAAGGGGGGCAATCAGCCCCAGCATTTT. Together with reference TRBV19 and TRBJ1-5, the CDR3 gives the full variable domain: DGGITQSPKYLFRKEGQNVTLSCEQNLNHDAMYWYRQDPGQGLRLIYYSQIVNDFQKGDIAEGYSVSREKKESFPLTVTSAQKNPTAFYLCASKGGNQPQHFGDGTRLSIL.

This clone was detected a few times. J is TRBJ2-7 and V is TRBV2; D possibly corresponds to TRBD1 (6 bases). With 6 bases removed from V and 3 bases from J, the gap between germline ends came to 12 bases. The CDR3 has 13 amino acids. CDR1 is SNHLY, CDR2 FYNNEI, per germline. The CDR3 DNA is TGTGCCAGCAGCGTTGGACAGAACTACGAGCAGTACTTC. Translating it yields CASSVGQNYEQYF.

This chain's CDR3 is CASSSPSYGYTF. DNA of the CDR3: TGTGCCAGCAGTTCCCCGTCCTATGGCTACACCTTC. The chain combines TRBV6-5 with TRBJ1-2, with D uncertain. V lost 4 bases and J 4 bases, leaving 7 bases between the germline ends. This CDR3 region has 12 residues. Germline loops: CDR1 MNHEY, CDR2 SVGAGI.

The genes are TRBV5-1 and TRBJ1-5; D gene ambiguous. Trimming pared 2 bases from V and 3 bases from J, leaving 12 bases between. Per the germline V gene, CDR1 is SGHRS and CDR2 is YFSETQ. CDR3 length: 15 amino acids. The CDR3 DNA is TGCGCCAGCAGCTTTGGCCCAGGTAACAATCAGCCCCAGCATTTT. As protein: CASSFGPGNNQPQHF.

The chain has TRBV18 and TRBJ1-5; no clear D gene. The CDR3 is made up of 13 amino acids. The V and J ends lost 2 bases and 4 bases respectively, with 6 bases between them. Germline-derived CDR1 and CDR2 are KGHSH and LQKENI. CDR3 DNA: TGTGCCAGCTCACCAGCGGGGAATCAGCCCCAGCATTTT. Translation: CASSPAGNQPQHF.

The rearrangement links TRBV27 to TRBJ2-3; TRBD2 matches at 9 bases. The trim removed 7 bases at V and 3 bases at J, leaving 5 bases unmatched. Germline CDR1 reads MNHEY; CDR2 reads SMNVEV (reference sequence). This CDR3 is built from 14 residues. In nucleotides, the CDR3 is TGTGCCAGCAAGGCTAGCGGGACGACAGATACGCAGTATTTT. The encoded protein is CASKASGTTDTQYF.

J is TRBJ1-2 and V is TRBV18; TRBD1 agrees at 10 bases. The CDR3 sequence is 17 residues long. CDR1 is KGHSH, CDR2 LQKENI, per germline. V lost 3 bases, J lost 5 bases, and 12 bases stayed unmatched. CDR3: CASSPPPGQGLGYGYTF. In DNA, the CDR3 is TGTGCCAGCTCACCGCCTCCGGGACAGGGGCTAGGTTATGGCTACACCTTC.

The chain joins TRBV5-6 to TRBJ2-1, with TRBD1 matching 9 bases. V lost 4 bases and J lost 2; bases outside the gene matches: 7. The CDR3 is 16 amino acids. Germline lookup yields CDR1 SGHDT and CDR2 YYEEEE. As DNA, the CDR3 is TGTGCCAGCAGCACTCCGGGACAGGGAGCCTACAATGAGCAGTTCTTC. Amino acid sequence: CASSTPGQGAYNEQFF.

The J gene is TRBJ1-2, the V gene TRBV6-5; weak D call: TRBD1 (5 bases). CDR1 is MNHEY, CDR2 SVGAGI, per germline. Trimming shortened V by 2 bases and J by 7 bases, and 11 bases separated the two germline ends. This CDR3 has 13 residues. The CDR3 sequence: CASSYQGTGGYTF. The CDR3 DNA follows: TGTGCCAGCAGTTACCAAGGGACTGGTGGCTACACCTTC.

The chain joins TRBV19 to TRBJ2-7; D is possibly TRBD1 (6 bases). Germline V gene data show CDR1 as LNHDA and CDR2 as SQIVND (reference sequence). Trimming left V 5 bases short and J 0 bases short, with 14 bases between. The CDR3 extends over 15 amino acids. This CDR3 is CASSSRDMSSYEQYF. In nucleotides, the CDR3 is TGTGCCAGTAGTTCCCGGGACATGAGCTCCTACGAGCAGTACTTC. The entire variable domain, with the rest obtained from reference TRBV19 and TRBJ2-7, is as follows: DGGITQSPKYLFRKEGQNVTLSCEQNLNHDAMYWYRQDPGQGLRLIYYSQIVNDFQKGDIAEGYSVSREKKESFPLTVTSAQKNPTAFYLCASSSRDMSSYEQYFGPGTRLTVT.

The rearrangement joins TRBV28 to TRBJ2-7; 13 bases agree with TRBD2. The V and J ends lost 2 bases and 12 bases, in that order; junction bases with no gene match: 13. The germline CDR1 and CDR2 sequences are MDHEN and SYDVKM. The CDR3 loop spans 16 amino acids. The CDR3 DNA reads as TGTGCCAGCAGTTTAGGATCTGGACTAGCGGGAGTTATGCTGTACTTC. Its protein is CASSLGSGLAGVMLYF.

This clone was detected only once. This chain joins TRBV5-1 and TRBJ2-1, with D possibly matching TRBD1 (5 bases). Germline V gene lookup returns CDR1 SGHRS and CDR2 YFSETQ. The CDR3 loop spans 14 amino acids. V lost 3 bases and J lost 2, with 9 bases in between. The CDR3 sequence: CASSYRTPYNEQFF. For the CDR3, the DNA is TGCGCCAGCAGCTACCGGACACCCTACAATGAGCAGTTCTTC. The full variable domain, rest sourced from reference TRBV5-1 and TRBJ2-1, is KAGVTQTPRYLIKTRGQQVTLSCSPISGHRSVSWYQQTPGQGLQFLFEYFSETQRNKGNFPGRFSGRQFSNSRSEMNVSTLELGDSALYLCASSYRTPYNEQFFGPGTRLTVL.

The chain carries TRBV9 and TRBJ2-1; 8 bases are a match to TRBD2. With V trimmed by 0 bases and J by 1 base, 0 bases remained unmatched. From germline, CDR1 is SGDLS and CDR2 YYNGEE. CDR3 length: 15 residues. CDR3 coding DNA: TGTGCCAGCAGCGTAGGACTAGCGTCCTACAATGAGCAGTTCTTC. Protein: CASSVGLASYNEQFF.

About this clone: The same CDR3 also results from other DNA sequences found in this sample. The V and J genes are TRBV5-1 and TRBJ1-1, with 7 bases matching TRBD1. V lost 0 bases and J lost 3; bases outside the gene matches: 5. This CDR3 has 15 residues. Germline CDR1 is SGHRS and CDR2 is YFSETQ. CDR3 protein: CASSLEGRGDTEAFF. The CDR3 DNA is TGCGCCAGCAGCTTGGAGGGCAGGGGGGACACTGAAGCTTTCTTT.